This record concerns one TCR beta chain sequence. Antigen unknown. The junction differs from germline at one of its ends, possibly a read error. Germline CDR1 and CDR2: SEHNR and FQNEAQ (reference sequence). The CDR3 extends over 15 amino acids. This sample stems from a study of cytomegalovirus exposure and HLA in healthy donors. Study-wide results and limits: The study listed around 150 cytomegalovirus-associated TCR beta chains. Roughly uniform sequencing depth across donors was assumed, possibly incorrectly.

In the PCR, 60 Vbeta and 13 Jbeta primers were used. Repertoires were generated with immunoSEQ multiplex PCR, while TCRdb's copy carries only in-frame clones and drops some. The table lists more than 90,000 clones, around 77% of them singletons. The sequence derives from a female donor in good health and CMV-seronegative. V and J are TRBV7-9 and TRBJ2-7; 13 bases agree with TRBD2. Source material: PBMCs. This CDR3 is CSSSLGTSGKYEQYF. The CDR3 DNA reads as TGTTCCAGCAGCTTAGGGACTAGCGGGAAGTACGAGCAGTACTTC.